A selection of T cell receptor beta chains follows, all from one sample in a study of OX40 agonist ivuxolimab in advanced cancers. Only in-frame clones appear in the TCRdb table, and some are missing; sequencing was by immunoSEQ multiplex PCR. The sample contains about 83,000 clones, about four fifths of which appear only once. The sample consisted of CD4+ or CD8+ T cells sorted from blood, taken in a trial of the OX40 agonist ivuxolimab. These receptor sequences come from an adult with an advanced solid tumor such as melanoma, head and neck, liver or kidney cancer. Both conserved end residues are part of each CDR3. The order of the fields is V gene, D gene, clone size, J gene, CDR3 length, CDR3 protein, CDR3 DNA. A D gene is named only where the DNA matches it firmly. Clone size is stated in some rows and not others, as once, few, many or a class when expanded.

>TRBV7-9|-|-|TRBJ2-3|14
CASSSVADTDTQYF
TGTGCCAGCAGCTCAGTAGCGGACACAGATACGCAGTATTTT
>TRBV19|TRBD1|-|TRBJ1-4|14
CASAGTGANEKLFF
TGTGCCAGTGCTGGGACAGGGGCCAATGAAAAACTGTTTTTT
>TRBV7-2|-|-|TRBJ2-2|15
CASSILQANTGELFF
TGTGCCAGCAGCATCCTACAGGCGAACACCGGGGAGCTGTTTTTT
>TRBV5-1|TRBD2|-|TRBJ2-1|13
CASKLAGYNEQFF
TGCGCCAGCAAACTAGCGGGTTACAATGAGCAGTTCTTC
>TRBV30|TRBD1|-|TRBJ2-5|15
CAWNQPTGVRETQYF
TGTGCCTGGAACCAGCCAACAGGGGTCCGGGAGACCCAGTACTTC
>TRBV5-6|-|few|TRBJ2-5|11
CASSSAETQYF
TGTGCCAGCAGCTCCGCGGAGACCCAGTACTTC
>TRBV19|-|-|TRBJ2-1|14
CASSIQGRINEQFF
TGTGCCAGTAGTATCCAGGGGCGAATCAATGAGCAGTTCTTC
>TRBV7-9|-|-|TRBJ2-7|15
CASSLAGSPSYEQYF
TGTGCCAGCAGCTTAGCTGGGTCTCCCTCCTACGAGCAGTACTTC
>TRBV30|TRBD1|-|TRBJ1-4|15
CAWSAGTGLNEKLFF
TGTGCCTGGAGTGCCGGGACAGGGCTTAATGAAAAACTGTTTTTT
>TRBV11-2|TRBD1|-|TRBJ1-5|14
CASSPTGGGQPQHF
TGTGCCAGCAGCCCGACAGGGGGCGGGCAGCCCCAGCATTTT
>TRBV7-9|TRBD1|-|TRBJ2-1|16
CASSSTGQGFYNEQFF
TGTGCCAGCAGCTCTACTGGACAGGGTTTCTACAATGAGCAGTTCTTC
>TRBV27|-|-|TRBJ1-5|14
CASSLAGKGQPQHF
TGTGCCAGCAGTTTGGCGGGAAAAGGTCAGCCCCAGCATTTT
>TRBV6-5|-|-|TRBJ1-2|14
CASSYFGPFYGYTF
TGTGCCAGCAGTTACTTCGGGCCTTTCTATGGCTACACCTTC
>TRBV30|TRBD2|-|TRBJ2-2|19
CAWSVGLAGGFANTGELFF
TGTGCCTGGAGTGTGGGACTAGCGGGAGGGTTCGCGAACACCGGGGAGCTGTTTTTT
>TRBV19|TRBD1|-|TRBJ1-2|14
CASAPGDRVHGYTF
TGTGCCAGTGCGCCCGGTGACAGGGTCCATGGCTACACCTTC
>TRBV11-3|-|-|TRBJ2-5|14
CASSPGVSQETQYF
TGTGCCAGCAGCCCTGGAGTATCCCAAGAGACCCAGTACTTC
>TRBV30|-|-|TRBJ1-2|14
CAWVPQDSNYGYTF
TGTGCCTGGGTACCACAGGATTCTAACTATGGCTACACCTTC
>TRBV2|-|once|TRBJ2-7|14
CAKGGTEEFDEQYF
TGTGCCAAAGGGGGGACAGAAGAGTTTGACGAGCAGTACTTC